These T cell receptor beta chains were read from a single sample in a study of shared clonotypes between healthy human individuals. TCRdb's copy holds only in-frame clones and misses some; the assay was immunoSEQ multiplex PCR. The sample lists over 850,000 clones, more than 75% occurring once. Sequenced material: memory CD4+ T cells from PBMCs. The receptors shown here come from a man aged 18-30 years in good health. Some clones in this sample may be carry-over from other donors' samples. Each CDR3 is given with its conserved first and last residue. D genes are given only for firm matches. Clone size appears in some rows only: once, few, many, or a class for an expanded clone.

v_call,d_call,j_call,clone_size,cdr3_aa,cdr3_nt
TRBV2,NA,TRBJ2-1,NA,CASSDQRFEQFF,TGTGCCAGCAGTGACCAGCGGTTTGAGCAGTTCTTC
TRBV14,NA,TRBJ2-5,NA,CASSQDLTGYQETQYF,TGTGCCAGCAGCCAAGACCTAACAGGTTACCAAGAGACCCAGTACTTC
TRBV4-1,NA,TRBJ2-7,NA,CASSFTPGQNYEQYF,TGCGCCAGCAGCTTCACGCCCGGACAGAACTACGAGCAGTACTTC
TRBV11-3,TRBD2,TRBJ2-5,NA,CASSQYGGAEETQYF,TGTGCCAGCAGCCAATACGGGGGGGCCGAAGAGACCCAGTACTTC
TRBV28,NA,TRBJ2-4,NA,CASSWRGINIQYF,TGTGCCAGCAGTTGGCGGGGTATCAACATTCAGTACTTC
TRBV29-1,TRBD1,TRBJ2-1,NA,CSVVEGASYNEQFF,TGCAGCGTTGTAGAGGGGGCCTCCTACAATGAGCAGTTCTTC
TRBV2,NA,TRBJ2-2,NA,CASSANYGQVLFF,TGTGCCAGCAGTGCGAACTACGGGCAGGTGCTGTTTTTT
TRBV9,NA,TRBJ2-3,NA,CASSAGGGARDTQYF,TGTGCCAGCAGCGCCGGAGGGGGCGCGAGAGATACGCAGTATTTT
TRBV28,NA,TRBJ1-3,NA,CASSGLLSGNTIYF,TGTGCCAGCAGCGGGCTTCTCTCTGGAAACACCATATATTTT
TRBV25-1,NA,TRBJ2-7,NA,CASNRDGMYEQYF,TGTGCCAGCAACCGGGACGGGATGTACGAGCAGTACTTC
TRBV5-4,TRBD1,TRBJ2-2,NA,CASSWTGTGELFF,TGTGCCAGCAGCTGGACAGGGACCGGGGAGCTGTTTTTT
TRBV28,TRBD2,TRBJ2-1,NA,CASRGGTSGSYNEQFF,TGTGCCAGCAGGGGGGGGACTAGCGGCTCCTACAATGAGCAGTTCTTC
TRBV7-2,NA,TRBJ2-1,NA,CASSWSGASYNEQFF,TGTGCCAGCAGCTGGAGCGGTGCATCCTACAATGAGCAGTTCTTC
TRBV5-6,NA,TRBJ2-2,NA,CASSLNPRKQGFSGELFF,TGTGCCAGCAGCCTGAACCCCAGAAAACAGGGATTCAGCGGGGAGCTGTTTTTT
TRBV18,TRBD2,TRBJ2-5,NA,CASSSREWGTQYF,TGTGCCAGCTCATCGCGGGAGTGGGGGACCCAGTACTTC
TRBV9,TRBD2,TRBJ2-3,NA,CASSVGVAGETDTQYF,TGTGCCAGCAGCGTAGGGGTAGCGGGAGAAACAGATACGCAGTATTTT
TRBV5-4,NA,TRBJ1-3,few,CASSLELGNTIYF,TGTGCCAGCAGCTTGGAATTGGGAAACACCATATATTTT
TRBV6-5,NA,TRBJ2-7,NA,CASRGISGEQYF,TGTGCCAGCAGGGGGATTTCGGGCGAGCAGTACTTC
TRBV9,TRBD2,TRBJ2-1,NA,CASSVASGFYNEQFF,TGTGCCAGCAGCGTGGCTAGCGGGTTCTACAATGAGCAGTTCTTC
TRBV11-2,NA,TRBJ1-2,NA,CASSLEPVGHGYTF,TGTGCCAGCAGCTTAGAGCCAGTCGGTCATGGCTACACCTTC
TRBV11-2,NA,TRBJ2-2,once,CASSPGGAGELFF,TGTGCCAGCAGCCCAGGGGGGGCCGGGGAGCTGTTTTTT
TRBV5-4,NA,TRBJ2-2,NA,CASRQGGDTGELFF,TGTGCCAGCAGACAGGGAGGAGACACCGGGGAGCTGTTTTTT
TRBV5-1,NA,TRBJ1-1,NA,CASSPIAGKNTEAFF,TGCGCCAGCAGCCCAATTGCAGGGAAGAACACTGAAGCTTTCTTT
TRBV29-1,NA,TRBJ1-1,few,CSVEDSGDTEAFF,TGCAGCGTTGAAGACTCGGGGGACACTGAAGCTTTCTTT
TRBV7-9,NA,TRBJ1-1,NA,CASSPGRSMNTEAFF,TGTGCCAGCAGCCCGGGACGGTCCATGAACACTGAAGCTTTCTTT
TRBV28,TRBD2,TRBJ2-3,NA,CASSFNLAGGNTDTQYF,TGTGCCAGCAGTTTTAATCTAGCGGGAGGGAACACAGATACGCAGTATTTT
TRBV9,NA,TRBJ1-3,NA,CASSVDPAGNTIYF,TGTGCCAGCAGCGTAGACCCAGCGGGGAACACCATATATTTT
TRBV9,TRBD1,TRBJ1-2,NA,CASSVGTGRLGYTF,TGTGCCAGCAGCGTAGGGACAGGACGTTTGGGCTACACCTTC
TRBV27,TRBD1,TRBJ2-2,NA,CASSKRDRGITGELFF,TGTGCCAGCTCAAAGAGGGACAGGGGTATTACCGGGGAGCTGTTTTTT
TRBV2,NA,TRBJ2-2,NA,CASKSGGSGLAGELFF,TGTGCCAGCAAGAGTGGAGGTAGCGGCCTGGCCGGGGAGCTGTTTTTT
TRBV10-3,NA,TRBJ1-1,NA,CATKKMVDTEAFF,TGTGCCACTAAAAAAATGGTTGACACTGAAGCTTTCTTT
TRBV5-4,NA,TRBJ1-6,NA,CASSLGFYNSPLHF,TGTGCCAGCAGCTTGGGCTTCTATAATTCACCCCTCCACTTT
TRBV2,NA,TRBJ2-7,NA,CASGPTGVPYEQYF,TGTGCCAGCGGACCGACGGGGGTCCCCTACGAGCAGTACTTC
TRBV10-3,TRBD1,TRBJ2-1,NA,CAISESPGQGTKQFF,TGTGCCATCAGTGAGTCCCCCGGACAGGGGACAAAGCAGTTCTTC
TRBV28,NA,TRBJ1-3,NA,CASSLTGRSGNTIYF,TGTGCCAGCAGTTTAACAGGCCGCTCTGGAAACACCATATATTTT
TRBV18,TRBD1,TRBJ1-1,NA,CASSPPTGGTEAFF,TGTGCCAGCTCACCACCCACAGGGGGAACTGAAGCTTTCTTT
TRBV5-4,TRBD1,TRBJ2-1,NA,CASSLVAGQGLWEQFF,TGTGCCAGCAGCTTGGTTGCGGGACAGGGGCTCTGGGAGCAGTTCTTC
TRBV5-6,NA,TRBJ2-2,NA,CASRGSSQTNTGELFF,TGTGCCAGCAGAGGATCCTCACAGACGAACACCGGGGAGCTGTTTTTT
TRBV6-1,NA,TRBJ1-4,NA,CASSGGPGRNEKLFF,TGTGCCAGCAGTGGTGGACCGGGGAGGAATGAAAAACTGTTTTTT
TRBV19,NA,TRBJ2-3,NA,CASSLGQGLGDTQYF,TGTGCCAGTAGTTTGGGACAAGGTTTAGGAGATACGCAGTATTTT
TRBV7-3,NA,TRBJ2-2,once,CASSFIGGAPGELFF,TGTGCCAGCAGCTTCATCGGGGGAGCGCCGGGGGAGCTGTTTTTT
TRBV6-5,NA,TRBJ1-3,NA,CASTSKDSGNTIYF,TGTGCCAGCACCTCTAAGGACTCTGGAAACACCATATATTTT
TRBV6-5,NA,TRBJ2-7,few,CASSPRDSYEQYF,TGTGCCAGCAGTCCTAGGGACTCCTACGAGCAGTACTTC
TRBV27,NA,TRBJ2-1,NA,CASKSGVYNEQFF,TGTGCCAGCAAATCGGGGGTCTACAATGAGCAGTTCTTC
TRBV4-2,NA,TRBJ1-1,NA,CASSHGTMNTEAFF,TGTGCCAGCAGCCATGGCACTATGAACACTGAAGCTTTCTTT
TRBV30,NA,TRBJ1-1,few,CAWSYDRDTEAFF,TGTGCCTGGTCATACGACAGAGACACTGAAGCTTTCTTT
TRBV6-6,NA,TRBJ1-4,NA,CASSYAGDEKLFF,TGTGCCAGCAGTTATGCAGGGGATGAAAAACTGTTTTTT
TRBV4-1,NA,TRBJ1-4,NA,CASKWGTNEKLFF,TGCGCCAGCAAGTGGGGCACTAATGAAAAACTGTTTTTT
TRBV6-1,TRBD1,TRBJ1-2,NA,CASTRGTADYGYTF,TGTGCCAGCACTCGCGGGACAGCGGACTATGGCTACACCTTC
TRBV5-4,NA,TRBJ1-1,NA,CASSLPYNTEAFF,TGTGCCAGCAGCTTGCCCTATAACACTGAAGCTTTCTTT
TRBV15,TRBD1,TRBJ1-4,NA,CATSRNRDSREKLFF,TGTGCCACCAGCAGAAACCGGGACAGTAGGGAAAAACTGTTTTTT
TRBV7-8,NA,TRBJ1-2,NA,CASSLGQTYGYTF,TGTGCCAGCAGCCTAGGACAGACCTATGGCTACACCTTC
TRBV4-1,NA,TRBJ2-3,NA,CASSQRRAEDTQYF,TGCGCCAGCAGCCAACGGAGGGCGGAAGATACGCAGTATTTT
TRBV2,TRBD1,TRBJ2-3,NA,CASSKGQGGPDTQYF,TGTGCCAGCAGTAAGGGACAGGGAGGACCAGATACGCAGTATTTT
TRBV12-5,NA,TRBJ2-1,NA,CASGPPGSDEQFF,TGTGCTAGTGGCCCGCCTGGGAGCGATGAGCAGTTCTTC
TRBV5-1,NA,TRBJ2-1,NA,CASSLRIINNEQFF,TGCGCCAGCAGCCTAAGGATAATTAACAATGAGCAGTTCTTC
TRBV29-1,TRBD2,TRBJ2-2,many,CSVHGLASNTGELFF,TGCAGCGTCCACGGACTAGCGTCGAACACCGGGGAGCTGTTTTTT
TRBV10-1,NA,TRBJ2-1,NA,CASSEIVGTLYNEQFF,TGCGCCAGCAGTGAAATTGTTGGGACTCTTTACAATGAGCAGTTCTTC
TRBV5-1,TRBD1,TRBJ2-2,NA,CASNKGGGNTGELFF,TGCGCCAGCAACAAAGGGGGCGGGAACACCGGGGAGCTGTTTTTT
TRBV4-1,NA,TRBJ1-2,many,CASSPGTETNYGYTF,TGCGCCAGCAGCCCTGGGACGGAAACTAACTATGGCTACACCTTC